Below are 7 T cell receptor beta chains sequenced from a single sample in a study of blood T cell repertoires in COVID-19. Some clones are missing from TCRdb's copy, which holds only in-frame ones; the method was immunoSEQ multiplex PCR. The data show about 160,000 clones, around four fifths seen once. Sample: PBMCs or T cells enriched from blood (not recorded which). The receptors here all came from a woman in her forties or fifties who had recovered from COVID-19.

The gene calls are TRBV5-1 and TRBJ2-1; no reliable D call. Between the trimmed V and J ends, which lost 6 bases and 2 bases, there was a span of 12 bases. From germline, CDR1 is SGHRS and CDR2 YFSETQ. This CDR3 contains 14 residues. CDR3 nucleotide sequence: TGCGCCAGCAAGAACGCGAACGCCTACAATGAGCAGTTCTTC. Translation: CASKNANAYNEQFF.

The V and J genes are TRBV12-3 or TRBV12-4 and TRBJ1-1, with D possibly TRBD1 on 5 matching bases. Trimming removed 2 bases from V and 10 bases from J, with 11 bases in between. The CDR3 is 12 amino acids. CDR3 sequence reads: CASSLLGDSAFF. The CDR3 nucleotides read TGTGCCAGCAGTTTACTGGGGGACTCAGCTTTCTTT.

CDR3 amino acids: CASAGRPTDTQYF. The CDR3 DNA is TGTGCCAGTGCGGGCAGGCCCACAGATACGCAGTATTTT. The chain recombines TRBV7-3 with TRBJ2-3, with a tentative D call TRBD2 (5 bases). Looked up from germline, CDR1 is SGHTA and CDR2 is FQGTGA. There are 13 residues in the CDR3. Trimming pared 9 bases from V and 2 bases from J, leaving 12 bases between.

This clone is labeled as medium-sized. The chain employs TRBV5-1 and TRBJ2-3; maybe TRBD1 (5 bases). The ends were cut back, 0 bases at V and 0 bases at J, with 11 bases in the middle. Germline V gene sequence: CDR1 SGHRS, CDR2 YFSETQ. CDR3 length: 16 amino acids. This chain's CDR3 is CASSLEGQTSTDTQYF. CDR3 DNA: TGCGCCAGCAGCTTGGAGGGGCAGACTAGCACAGATACGCAGTATTTT. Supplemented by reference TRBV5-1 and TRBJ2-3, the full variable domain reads KAGVTQTPRYLIKTRGQQVTLSCSPISGHRSVSWYQQTPGQGLQFLFEYFSETQRNKGNFPGRFSGRQFSNSRSEMNVSTLELGDSALYLCASSLEGQTSTDTQYFGPGTRLTVL.

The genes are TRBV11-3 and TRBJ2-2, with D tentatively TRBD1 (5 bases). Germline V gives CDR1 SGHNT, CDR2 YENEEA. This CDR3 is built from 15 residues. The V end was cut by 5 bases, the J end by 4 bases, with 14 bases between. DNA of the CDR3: TGTGCCAGCAGCCCCGGCAGGGTCCCCACCGGGGAGCTGTTTTTT. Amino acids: CASSPGRVPTGELFF.

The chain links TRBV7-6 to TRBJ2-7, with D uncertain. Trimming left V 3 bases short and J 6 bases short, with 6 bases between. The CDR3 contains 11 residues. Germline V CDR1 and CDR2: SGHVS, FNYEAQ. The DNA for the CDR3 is TGTGCCAGCAGCTTCAGAGGCGAGCAGTACTTC. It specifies CASSFRGEQYF.

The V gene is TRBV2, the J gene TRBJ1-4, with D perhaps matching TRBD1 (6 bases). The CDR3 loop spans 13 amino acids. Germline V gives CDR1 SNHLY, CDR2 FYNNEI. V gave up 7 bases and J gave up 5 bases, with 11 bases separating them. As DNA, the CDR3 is TGTGCCAGCAAGACAGGCTTCAATGAAAAACTGTTTTTT. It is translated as CASKTGFNEKLFF.